These 15 T cell receptor beta chains came from one sample sequenced in a study of Ad26.COV2.S vaccination and SARS-CoV-2 variants. Treatment: over 15 received Ad26.COV2.S at low or high dose, single or two shots; 5 received placebo; per-sample allocation not given. The samples were gathered on day 63 after the first injection of vaccine or placebo. Clones were read by immunoSEQ multiplex PCR, and TCRdb kept only the in-frame ones, dropping some. This sample carries about 370,000 clones, more than 85% of them seen once, and the ten largest clones take approximately 3.7%. Here the sequenced sample was peripheral blood, taken in a trial of Ad26.COV2.S vaccine versus placebo. The receptors were sampled from a person aged 18 to 65 who received the Ad26.COV2.S COVID-19 vaccine or a placebo.

The chain combines TRBV10-3 with TRBJ1-1; weak D call: TRBD1 (6 bases). The CDR3 runs 14 residues. From germline, CDR1 is ENHRY and CDR2 SYGVKD. With 6 bases removed from V and 1 base from J, the gap between germline ends came to 12 bases. The CDR3 sequence: CAIRQGQRNTEAFF. In DNA, the CDR3 is TGTGCCATCAGGCAGGGGCAGAGGAACACTGAAGCTTTCTTT.

This clone appeared once. The V call is TRBV4-1, the J call TRBJ1-2; 7 bases are shared with TRBD1. The germline V gene encodes CDR1 MGHRA and CDR2 YSYEKL. The J segment lost 4 bases and the V segment lost 4 bases, leaving 9 bases of the junction unmatched. The CDR3 contains 15 residues. Here the CDR3 reads CASSPNDRVGYGYTF. The CDR3 DNA follows: TGCGCCAGCAGCCCCAACGACAGGGTAGGCTATGGCTACACCTTC.

The V and J genes are TRBV19 and TRBJ1-2; D possibly corresponds to TRBD1 (5 bases). Germline CDR1 and CDR2: LNHDA and SQIVND (reference sequence). The V and J ends lost 3 bases and 5 bases respectively, with 19 bases between them. The CDR3 loop spans 16 amino acids. The CDR3 loop is CASSMSRVASVYGYTF. The CDR3 bases are TGTGCCAGTAGTATGTCCAGGGTGGCATCAGTGTATGGCTACACCTTC.

The chain carries TRBV6-2 or TRBV6-3 and TRBJ2-7; possibly TRBD1 for D (6 bases). V was trimmed by 4 bases and J by 2 bases, leaving 15 bases between them. This CDR3 is built from 15 residues. Germline V CDR1 and CDR2: MNHEY, SVGEGT. CDR3 residues: CASSLIWDNTYEQYF. DNA of the CDR3: TGTGCCAGCAGTTTAATCTGGGACAACACCTACGAGCAGTACTTC.

This rearrangement joins TRBV9 to TRBJ2-2; D is unclear. The length of the CDR3 is 14 residues. Trimming took off 4 bases at V and 1 base at J, with 8 bases between the two ends. Germline lookup yields CDR1 SGDLS and CDR2 YYNGEE. The CDR3 DNA reads as TGTGCCAGCAGCCCTAAAGGGAACACCGGGGAGCTGTTTTTT. Its protein product is CASSPKGNTGELFF.

The rearrangement uses TRBV7-9 and TRBJ2-6; D remains unclear. Germline V CDR1 and CDR2: SEHNR, FQNEAQ (reference sequence). The CDR3 has 16 amino acids. V was shortened by 1 base and J by 0 bases, with 7 bases between the two germline ends. DNA for the CDR3: TGTGCCAGCAGCTTAGGATTGGTCTCTGGGGCCAACGTCCTGACTTTC. This sequence encodes CASSLGLVSGANVLTF.

The V call is TRBV20-1, the J call TRBJ2-7; 9 bases fit TRBD2. Germline CDR1 reads DFQATT; CDR2 reads SNEGSKA (reference sequence). Unmatched junction bases numbered 14, after V lost 3 bases and J lost 5 bases. The CDR3 totals 16 residues. The CDR3 loop reads CSASPPGGLAIHEQYF. The CDR3 DNA sequence: TGCAGTGCTAGTCCCCCGGGGGGACTAGCCATCCACGAGCAGTACTTC.

This clone was found a few times. V is TRBV5-1 and J is TRBJ2-7; 9 bases fit TRBD2. The germline CDR1 and CDR2 sequences are SGHRS and YFSETQ. The CDR3 sequence is 15 residues long. With V trimmed by 0 bases and J by 6 bases, 7 bases remained unmatched. The CDR3 region has the DNA TGCGCCAGCAGCTTGGAAGGGACTAGCCCCCTCGAGCAGTACTTC. Its protein is CASSLEGTSPLEQYF. The complete variable domain, with remaining parts taken from reference TRBV5-1 and TRBJ2-7, reads KAGVTQTPRYLIKTRGQQVTLSCSPISGHRSVSWYQQTPGQGLQFLFEYFSETQRNKGNFPGRFSGRQFSNSRSEMNVSTLELGDSALYLCASSLEGTSPLEQYFGPGTRLTVT.

The chain uses TRBV18 and TRBJ1-4; unclear D gene. V was cut by 6 bases and J by 7 bases, with 15 bases left in between. Germline V gene lookup returns CDR1 KGHSH and CDR2 LQKENI. The CDR3 contains 14 residues. The CDR3 region is CASSSVRAREKLFF. Written as DNA, the CDR3 is TGTGCCAGCTCCAGTGTGAGGGCGCGTGAAAAACTGTTTTTT.

The chain carries TRBV4-2 and TRBJ2-5; TRBD2 matches at 8 bases. The CDR3 loop spans 16 amino acids. Trimming cost V 1 base and J 2 bases; bases outside gene matches: 6. Germline V CDR1 and CDR2: LGHNA, YNFKEQ. This CDR3 is CASSQVTAGEQETQYF. In DNA form, the CDR3 reads TGTGCCAGCAGCCAAGTGACAGCGGGGGAGCAAGAGACCCAGTACTTC.

The rearrangement uses TRBV14 and TRBJ2-5; perhaps TRBD2 as D (5 bases). The V gene's germline CDR1 is SGHDN and CDR2 FVKESK. Trimming shortened V by 2 bases and J by 4 bases, and 14 bases separated the two germline ends. There are 15 residues in the CDR3. CDR3: CASSQSGLLAETQYF. The CDR3 nucleotides are TGTGCCAGCAGCCAATCCGGGCTCCTAGCAGAGACCCAGTACTTC.

This clone was counted a single time. The V and J genes are TRBV12-3 or TRBV12-4 and TRBJ2-2, with 7 bases aligning to TRBD1. J lost 8 bases, V lost 5 bases, and 5 bases had no gene match. The CDR3 is 13 amino acids. CDR3 residues: CASSEQGIGELFF. The CDR3 nucleotides are TGTGCCAGCAGTGAACAGGGGATAGGGGAGCTGTTTTTT.

The chain uses TRBV5-4 and TRBJ2-1; 9 bases agree with TRBD2. Germline values: CDR1 SGHNT, CDR2 YYREEE (reference sequence). Trimming cost V 2 bases and J 2 bases; bases outside gene matches: 2. CDR3 length: 15 residues. The CDR3 region is CASSLKRGAYNEQFF. The DNA of the CDR3 is TGTGCCAGCAGCTTAAAGCGGGGGGCCTACAATGAGCAGTTCTTC. The entire variable domain, with the rest obtained from reference TRBV5-4 and TRBJ2-1, is as follows: ETGVTQSPTHLIKTRGQQVTLRCSSQSGHNTVSWYQQALGQGPQFIFQYYREEENGRGNFPPRFSGLQFPNYSSELNVNALELDDSALYLCASSLKRGAYNEQFFGPGTRLTVL.

The chain recombines TRBV4-1 with TRBJ2-3; tentative D call: TRBD1 (5 bases). The V gene's germline CDR1 is MGHRA and CDR2 YSYEKL. The CDR3 has 18 amino acids. The V end lost 1 base, the J end lost 0 bases, and 17 bases lay between the germline ends. CDR3 in DNA: TGCGCCAGCAGCCAAGTTGGGGCCTCCCTGAGCAGCACAGATACGCAGTATTTT. Translated: CASSQVGASLSSTDTQYF.

The rearrangement links TRBV6-6 to TRBJ1-6, with TRBD1 as a possible D gene (6 bases). The CDR3 spans 15 residues. Between the trimmed V and J ends, which lost 5 bases and 11 bases, there was a span of 19 bases. Germline assignment: CDR1 MNHNY and CDR2 SVGAGI (reference sequence). The CDR3 DNA reads as TGTGCCAGCAGTCTGGCGGGGGCCCTCGGGGCACCCCTCCACTTT. This encodes CASSLAGALGAPLHF.